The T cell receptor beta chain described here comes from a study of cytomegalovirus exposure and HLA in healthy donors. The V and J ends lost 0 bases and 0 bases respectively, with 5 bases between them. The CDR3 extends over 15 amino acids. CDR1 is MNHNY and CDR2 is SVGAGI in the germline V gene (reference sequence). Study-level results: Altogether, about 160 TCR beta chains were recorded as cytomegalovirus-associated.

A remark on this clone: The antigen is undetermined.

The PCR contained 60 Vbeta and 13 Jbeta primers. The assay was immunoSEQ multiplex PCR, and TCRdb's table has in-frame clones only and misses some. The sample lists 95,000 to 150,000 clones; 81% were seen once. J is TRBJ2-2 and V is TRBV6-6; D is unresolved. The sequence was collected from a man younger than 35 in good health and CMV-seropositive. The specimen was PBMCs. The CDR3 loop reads CASSYSRANTGELFF. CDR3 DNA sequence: TGTGCCAGCAGTTACTCCCGAGCGAACACCGGGGAGCTGTTTTTT.